This TCR beta chain was sequenced for a study of blood T cell repertoires in COVID-19. As for the study in general: PBMCs, B-cell-depleted T cells, or T cells were the source of the cDNA or gDNA that made up the material.

The germline V gene has CDR1 SGHDN and CDR2 FVKESK. J lost 8 bases, V lost 0 bases, and 7 bases had no gene match. This CDR3 is 16 amino acids long. The data were produced by immunoSEQ multiplex PCR, yet TCRdb's version contains in-frame clones alone and is incomplete. The sample lists 180,000 or so clones; roughly 80% were seen once. This chain connects TRBV14 to TRBJ1-4, with 9 bases aligning to TRBD1. The source of this sequence is a woman between 35 and 50 years old with COVID-19, enrolled during active disease. Material: peripheral blood. The CDR3 DNA follows: TGTGCCAGCAGCCAAGATGGGATGGGACAGGGAGAAAAACTGTTTTTT. This sequence encodes CASSQDGMGQGEKLFF.